This T cell receptor (beta chain) was found in a study of T cell changes during pregnancy in multiple sclerosis. Germline CDR1 SGHRS, CDR2 YFSETQ. CDR3 size: 15 residues. Trimming took 4 bases from V and 3 from J; bases not matched to a gene: 5. Sequenced by immunoSEQ multiplex PCR; TCRdb stores in-frame clones only, minus some. Here the sample spans about 48,000 clones, 80% to 90% being singletons. The chain joins TRBV5-1 to TRBJ2-2, with 8 positions matching TRBD1. The material was CD4+ T cells from peripheral blood mononuclear cells, obtained in the second trimester of pregnancy. The source is a female donor with multiple sclerosis, enrolled in a pregnancy study. CDR3 region: CASSLRDRHTGELFF. As DNA, the CDR3 is TGCGCCAGCAGCCTGCGGGACAGGCACACCGGGGAGCTGTTTTTT.